This TCR beta chain was sequenced in a study of cytomegalovirus exposure and HLA in healthy donors. Whole-study results and caveats: Later work showed greater clonal expansion in HLA-associated TCR beta chains than in equally common others. The listing of roughly 160 TCR beta chains classed them as cytomegalovirus-associated. Among TCR sequences, most were rare, though some public TCRs appeared in many donors. An observed cluster of highly shared sequence variants was recorded as a likely sequencing artifact.

On this clone: The antigen remains undetermined.

The primer mix had 60 Vbeta and 13 Jbeta primers. Some clones are missing from TCRdb's copy, which holds only in-frame ones; the method was immunoSEQ multiplex PCR. The table has roughly 150,000 clones, nearly 80% seen once; the top ten hold roughly an eighth. The CDR3 has 13 residues. The germline V gene encodes CDR1 WSHSY and CDR2 SAAADI. V lost 7 bases, J lost 0 bases, and 10 bases lay in between. The rearrangement joins TRBV10-2 to TRBJ2-7; D ambiguous. The receptor comes from a woman in her 40s in good health and CMV-seronegative. The sample consisted of PBMCs. The CDR3 DNA follows: TGCGCCAGCATGCAAGCCTACTCCTACGAGCAGTACTTC. Amino acid sequence: CASMQAYSYEQYF.